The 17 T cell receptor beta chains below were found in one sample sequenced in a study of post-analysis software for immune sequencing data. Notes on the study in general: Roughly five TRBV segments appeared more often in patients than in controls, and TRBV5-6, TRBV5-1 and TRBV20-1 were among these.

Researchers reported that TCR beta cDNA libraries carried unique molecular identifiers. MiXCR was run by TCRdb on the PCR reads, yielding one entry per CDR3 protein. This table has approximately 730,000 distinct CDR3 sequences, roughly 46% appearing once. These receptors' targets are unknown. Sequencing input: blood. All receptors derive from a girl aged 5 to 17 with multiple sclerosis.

Here the CDR3 DNA reads TGCAGCGTTGAAGATGGAGGGGAACAGCTTGAAGCTTTCTTT. Its translation: CSVEDGGEQLEAFF. The chain employs TRBV29-1 and TRBJ1-1; D is possibly TRBD1 (5 bases). Deletions cut 0 bases from V and 7 bases from J, with 15 bases between. This CDR3 region has 14 residues. The V gene's germline CDR1 is SQVTM and CDR2 ANQGSEA.

CDR3 sequence: CASSLGRSRDSNYGYTF. The CDR3 nucleotides are TGTGCCAGCAGCTTAGGCCGCTCCAGGGACTCTAACTATGGCTACACCTTC. V and J are TRBV7-6 and TRBJ1-2; D might be TRBD1 (5 bases). V lost 1 base to trimming and J lost 0 bases, with 15 bases between them. The germline CDR1 and CDR2 sequences are SGHVS and FNYEAQ. The CDR3 is 17 amino acids.

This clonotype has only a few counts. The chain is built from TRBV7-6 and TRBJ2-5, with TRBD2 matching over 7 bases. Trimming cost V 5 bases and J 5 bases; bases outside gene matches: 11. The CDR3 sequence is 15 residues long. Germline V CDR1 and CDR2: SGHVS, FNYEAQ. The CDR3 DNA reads TGTGCCAGCAGCCCTCGGGGAGGGGTTGACGAGACCCAGTACTTC. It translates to CASSPRGGVDETQYF.

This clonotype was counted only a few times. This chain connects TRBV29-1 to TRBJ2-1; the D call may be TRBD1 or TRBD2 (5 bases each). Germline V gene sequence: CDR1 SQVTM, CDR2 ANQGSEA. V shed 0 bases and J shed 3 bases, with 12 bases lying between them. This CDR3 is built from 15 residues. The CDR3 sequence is CSVEDSGTDYNEQFF. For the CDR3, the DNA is TGCAGCGTTGAAGATTCAGGGACCGACTACAATGAGCAGTTCTTC.

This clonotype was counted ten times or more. The CDR3 protein is CASSLGASGGDTQYF. DNA of the CDR3: TGCGCCAGCAGCTTGGGGGCCTCAGGGGGAGATACGCAGTATTTT. V and J are TRBV5-1 and TRBJ2-3; 7 bases fit TRBD1. Germline trimming cut 0 bases from V and 5 bases from J; bases unmatched to any gene: 6. Germline values: CDR1 SGHRS, CDR2 YFSETQ. The CDR3 covers 15 residues.

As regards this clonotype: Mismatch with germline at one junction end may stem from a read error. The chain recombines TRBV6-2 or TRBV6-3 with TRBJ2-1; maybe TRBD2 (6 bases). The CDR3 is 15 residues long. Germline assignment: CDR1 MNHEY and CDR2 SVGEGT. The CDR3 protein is CVSSYWGLPRDEQFF. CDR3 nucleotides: TGTGTCAGCAGTTACTGGGGACTCCCCCGGGATGAGCAGTTCTTC.

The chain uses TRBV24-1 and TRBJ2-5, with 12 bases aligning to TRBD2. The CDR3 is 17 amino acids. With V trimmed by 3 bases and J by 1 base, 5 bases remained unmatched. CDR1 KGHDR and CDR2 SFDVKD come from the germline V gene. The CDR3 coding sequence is TGTGCCACCAGTGATATCACTAGCGGGAGGTCCCAAGAGACCCAGTACTTC. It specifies CATSDITSGRSQETQYF.

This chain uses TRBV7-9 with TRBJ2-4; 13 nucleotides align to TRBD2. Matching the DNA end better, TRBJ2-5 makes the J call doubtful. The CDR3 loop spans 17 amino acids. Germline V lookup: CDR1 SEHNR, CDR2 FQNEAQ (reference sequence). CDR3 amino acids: CASSTGGLAGNQETQYF. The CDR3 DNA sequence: TGTGCCAGCAGCACCGGGGGACTAGCGGGGAACCAAGAGACCCAGTACTTC.

CDR3 sequence (DNA): TGCAGTGCTCCATACAGGGCTGGAAACACCATATATTTT. Translating it yields CSAPYRAGNTIYF. The chain has TRBV20-1 and TRBJ1-3; the D gene is possibly TRBD1 (6 bases). The V and J ends lost 5 bases and 2 bases respectively, with 10 bases between them. The CDR3 is made up of 13 amino acids. Germline loops: CDR1 DFQATT, CDR2 SNEGSKA (reference sequence).

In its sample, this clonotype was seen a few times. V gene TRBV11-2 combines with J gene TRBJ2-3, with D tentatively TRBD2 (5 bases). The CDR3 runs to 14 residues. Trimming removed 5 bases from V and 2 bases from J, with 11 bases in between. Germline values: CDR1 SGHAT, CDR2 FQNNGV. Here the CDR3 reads CASSPRRDTDTQYF. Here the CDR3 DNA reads TGTGCCAGCAGCCCCCGACGGGACACAGATACGCAGTATTTT.

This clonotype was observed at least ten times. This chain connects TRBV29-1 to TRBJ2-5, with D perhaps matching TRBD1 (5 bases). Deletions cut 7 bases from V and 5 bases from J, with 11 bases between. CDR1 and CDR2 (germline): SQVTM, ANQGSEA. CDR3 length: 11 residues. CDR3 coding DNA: TGCAGCGCCAGGCAGGGCGAGACCCAGTACTTC. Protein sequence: CSARQGETQYF.

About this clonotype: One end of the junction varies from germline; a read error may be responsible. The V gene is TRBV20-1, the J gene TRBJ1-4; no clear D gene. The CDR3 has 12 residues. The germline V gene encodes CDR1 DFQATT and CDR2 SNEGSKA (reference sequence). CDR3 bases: TGCAGTGTTCCCGGGAAGAATGAAGAACTGTTTTTT. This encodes CSVPGKNEELFF.

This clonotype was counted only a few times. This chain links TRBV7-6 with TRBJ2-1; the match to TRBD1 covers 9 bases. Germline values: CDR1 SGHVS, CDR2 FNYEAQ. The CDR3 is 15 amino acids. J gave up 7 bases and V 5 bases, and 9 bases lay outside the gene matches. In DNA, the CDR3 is TGTGCCAGCAGCAGCCGGGACAGGGAGGCGAATGAGCAGTTCTTC. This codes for CASSSRDREANEQFF.

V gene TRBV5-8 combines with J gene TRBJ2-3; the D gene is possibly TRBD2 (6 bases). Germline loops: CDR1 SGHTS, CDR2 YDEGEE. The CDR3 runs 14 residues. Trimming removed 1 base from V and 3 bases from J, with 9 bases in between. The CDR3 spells CASSLIAATDTQYF. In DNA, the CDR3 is TGTGCCAGCAGCTTGATAGCGGCAACAGATACGCAGTATTTT.

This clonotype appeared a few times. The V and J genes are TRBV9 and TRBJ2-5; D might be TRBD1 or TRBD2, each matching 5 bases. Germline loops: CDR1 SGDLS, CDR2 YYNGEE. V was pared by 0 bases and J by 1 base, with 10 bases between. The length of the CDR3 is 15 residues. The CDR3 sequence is CASSVDLGTQETQYF. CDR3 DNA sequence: TGTGCCAGCAGCGTAGATCTAGGGACCCAAGAGACCCAGTACTTC.

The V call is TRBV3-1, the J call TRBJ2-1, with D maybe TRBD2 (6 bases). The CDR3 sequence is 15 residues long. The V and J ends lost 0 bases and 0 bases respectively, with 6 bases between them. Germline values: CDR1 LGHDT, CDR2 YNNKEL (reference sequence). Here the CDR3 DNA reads TGTGCCAGCAGCCAAGAGGGACTCTCCTACAATGAGCAGTTCTTC. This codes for CASSQEGLSYNEQFF.

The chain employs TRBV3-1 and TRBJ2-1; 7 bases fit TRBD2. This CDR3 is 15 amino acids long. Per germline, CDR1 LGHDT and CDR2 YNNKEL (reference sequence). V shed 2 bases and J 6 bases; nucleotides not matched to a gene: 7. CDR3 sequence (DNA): TGTGCCAGCAGCCAATTCGGGAGGTGGGGCAATGAGCAGTTCTTC. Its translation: CASSQFGRWGNEQFF.